What follows is one TCR beta chain and its context. Its antigen remains unknown. Primers for the PCR totalled 60 Vbeta and 13 Jbeta. Here immunoSEQ multiplex PCR was the method, and the copy in TCRdb shows in-frame clones only, minus some. The sample lists over 70,000 clones, approximately 80% seen once, with roughly 2% in the top ten. The ends lost 0 bases at V and 9 bases at J; junction bases unmatched: 3. From germline, CDR1 is SGHNT and CDR2 YYREEE (reference sequence). The CDR3 extends over 15 amino acids. The sample comes from a study of cytomegalovirus exposure and HLA in healthy donors. Study observations and caveats: Later analysis demonstrated an association between a missense DCLRE1C variant and TCR beta V- and J-gene trimming.

The clonotype comes from a man aged 18 to 30 in good health and CMV-seronegative. The specimen was PBMCs. V gene TRBV5-4 combines with J gene TRBJ1-6, with TRBD1 matching 10 bases. CDR3 sequence (DNA): TGTGCCAGCAGCTTGGGTGGGACAGGGGCTTCACCCCTCCACTTT. It is translated as CASSLGGTGASPLHF.